The 3 T cell receptor beta chains listed next were all sequenced from one sample in a study of shared clonotypes between healthy human individuals. Sequencing used immunoSEQ multiplex PCR; TCRdb keeps in-frame clones, though not all of them. The data hold roughly 1 million clones, with 60% to 80% observed a single time. Sequenced sample: memory CD4+ T cells sorted from blood. The subset was: CD45RA-negative fraction. Receptors originate from a man between 18 and 29 years old in good health.

V gene TRBV2 combines with J gene TRBJ2-2, with D unclear. Trimming shortened V by 8 bases and J by 1 base, and 2 bases separated the two germline ends. This CDR3 comprises 11 residues. The V gene's germline CDR1 is SNHLY and CDR2 FYNNEI. CDR3 coding DNA: TGTGCCAGCCAGAACACCGGGGAGCTGTTTTTT. Residues: CASQNTGELFF.

The genes are TRBV19 and TRBJ1-5; the match to TRBD1 covers 7 bases. V was pared by 4 bases and J by 3 bases, with 12 bases of the junction left unmatched. CDR1 and CDR2 (germline): LNHDA, SQIVND (reference sequence). CDR3 length: 17 residues. The CDR3 reads CASSTIQGTLFNQPQHF. The CDR3 nucleotides are TGTGCCAGTAGTACGATACAGGGGACCCTATTCAATCAGCCCCAGCATTTT.

V usage is TRBV21-1 and J usage is TRBJ2-1; TRBD1, the D gene given by the table, was not confirmed from the DNA. TRBV21-1 is a known pseudogene. This CDR3 has 16 residues. CDR3 amino acids: CASSPSVGPRYNEQFF. In DNA, the CDR3 is TGTGCCAGCAGTCCCTCTGTGGGGCCACGCTACAATGAGCAGTTCTTC.